Given below is one T cell receptor beta chain in context. V trimming: 3 bases; J trimming: 10 bases; junction bases outside the gene matches: 14. The CDR3 covers 15 residues. Germline V lookup: CDR1 MGHRA, CDR2 YSYEKL. The data were taken from a study of OX40 agonist ivuxolimab in advanced cancers. Looking at the study overall: Earlier anti-PD-1, anti-PD-L1 or anti-CTLA-4 therapy was permitted; 40% had received some.

Only in-frame clones appear in the TCRdb table, and some are missing; sequencing was by immunoSEQ multiplex PCR. The sample consists of about 70,000 clones, 85% to 90% of them appearing once. The chain employs TRBV4-1 and TRBJ1-1, with TRBD1 matching 7 bases. The clonotype was recovered from an adult with an advanced solid tumor such as melanoma, head and neck, liver or kidney cancer. Sample: CD4+ or CD8+ T cells sorted from blood, taken in a trial of the OX40 agonist ivuxolimab. The CDR3 nucleotides are TGCGCCAGCAGCCAGCTACCCGGGACAGCAGAAAGAGCTTTCTTT. Amino acids: CASSQLPGTAERAFF.